This is a list of T cell receptor beta chains from one sample in a study of T cell changes during pregnancy in multiple sclerosis. Data came from immunoSEQ multiplex PCR; TCRdb stores just in-frame clones and leaves some out. Of 40,000 to 60,000 clones listed, around 94% were seen once; the top ten hold 0.67%. The input for sequencing was CD4+ T cells from peripheral blood mononuclear cells, taken in the third trimester of pregnancy. Every receptor here comes from a female donor with multiple sclerosis, enrolled in a pregnancy study. CDR3s include the opening cysteine and the closing phenylalanine or tryptophan. Fields, in order: V gene, J gene, D gene, clone size, CDR3 DNA, CDR3 protein. D genes are given only for firm matches. Clone size, where shown, is once, few, many, or a class for clones that have expanded.

TRBV28,TRBJ2-5,TRBD1,-,TGTGCCAGCACCCTGGACAGGGGGCGATCGGAGACCCAGTACTTC,CASTLDRGRSETQYF
TRBV7-8,TRBJ1-5,-,-,TGTGCCAGCAGCTTATTGCTGAGAAATCAGCCCCAGCATTTT,CASSLLLRNQPQHF
TRBV7-9,TRBJ2-6,TRBD2,-,TGTGCCAGCAGCTTAGCGCCCGGGGGGGTCGGGGCCAACGTCCTGACTTTC,CASSLAPGGVGANVLTF
TRBV7-9,TRBJ2-3,TRBD2,-,TGTGCCAGCAGCCCCTGGACTAGTGATTTCACAGATACGCAGTATTTT,CASSPWTSDFTDTQYF
TRBV2,TRBJ2-3,TRBD2,-,TGTGCCAGCAGTGATCGGGAGGGCCTCACAGATACGCAGTATTTT,CASSDREGLTDTQYF
TRBV28,TRBJ1-3,-,-,TGTGCCAGCAGTTTCTTATCGCCCGGAGTAAACACCATATATTTT,CASSFLSPGVNTIYF
TRBV6-6,TRBJ1-1,-,-,TGTGCCAGCAGTTTTCAGTATAACACTGAAGCTTTCTTT,CASSFQYNTEAFF
TRBV5-1,TRBJ2-1,-,-,TGCGCCAGCAGCTTTAGCGGATCCTACAATGAGCAGTTCTTC,CASSFSGSYNEQFF
TRBV20-1,TRBJ2-1,TRBD1,-,TGCAGTGCTAGAAAGGACAGGCGGCAGTTCTTC,CSARKDRRQFF
TRBV18,TRBJ1-2,-,-,TGTGCCAGCTCACCAAAGGCACGGGACTATGGCTACACCTTC,CASSPKARDYGYTF
TRBV5-1,TRBJ2-6,-,once,TGCGCCAGCAGTCCCACAGGGTCTTACTCTGGGGCCAACGTCCTGACTTTC,CASSPTGSYSGANVLTF
TRBV29-1,TRBJ2-7,-,few,TGCAGCGTGGAAGATATCTACGAGCAGTACTTC,CSVEDIYEQYF
TRBV14,TRBJ2-1,-,-,TGTGCCAGCAGCCTCACCCTTAGCTCCTACAATGAGCAGTTCTTC,CASSLTLSSYNEQFF
TRBV5-6,TRBJ2-3,TRBD2,once,TGTGCCAGCAGCTTGCCGGGACTAGGAGGTCACACAGATACGCAGTATTTT,CASSLPGLGGHTDTQYF
TRBV18,TRBJ1-1,TRBD1,-,TGTGCCAGCTCACCACGGGCAGGGACAGGGTCTATTAACACTGAAGCTTTCTTT,CASSPRAGTGSINTEAFF
TRBV15,TRBJ1-1,-,-,TGTGCCACCAGCAGCCCCGGGAGGGGCAACACTGAAGCTTTCTTT,CATSSPGRGNTEAFF